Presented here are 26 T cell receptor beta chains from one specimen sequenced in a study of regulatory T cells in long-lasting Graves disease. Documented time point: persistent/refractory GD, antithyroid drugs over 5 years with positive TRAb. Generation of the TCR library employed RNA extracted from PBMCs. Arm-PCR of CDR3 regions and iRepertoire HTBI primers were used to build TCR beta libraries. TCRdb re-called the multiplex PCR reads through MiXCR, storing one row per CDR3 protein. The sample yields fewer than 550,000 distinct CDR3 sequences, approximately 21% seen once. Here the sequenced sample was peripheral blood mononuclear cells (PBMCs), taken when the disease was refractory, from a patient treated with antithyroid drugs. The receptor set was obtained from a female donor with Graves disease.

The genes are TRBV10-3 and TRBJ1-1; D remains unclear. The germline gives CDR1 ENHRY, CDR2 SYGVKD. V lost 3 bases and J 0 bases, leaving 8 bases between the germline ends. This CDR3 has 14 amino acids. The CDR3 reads CAISDGLLNTEAFF. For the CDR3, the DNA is TGTGCCATCAGTGATGGACTACTGAACACTGAAGCTTTCTTT.

This CDR3 is CASSPGTGKNIQYF. For the CDR3, the DNA is TGTGCCAGCAGCCCAGGGACAGGGAAAAACATTCAGTACTTC. J is TRBJ2-4 and V is TRBV7-6, with TRBD1 matching over 9 bases. Germline values: CDR1 SGHVS, CDR2 FNYEAQ. The CDR3 length is 14 residues. The ends lost 5 bases at V and 4 bases at J; junction bases unmatched: 3.

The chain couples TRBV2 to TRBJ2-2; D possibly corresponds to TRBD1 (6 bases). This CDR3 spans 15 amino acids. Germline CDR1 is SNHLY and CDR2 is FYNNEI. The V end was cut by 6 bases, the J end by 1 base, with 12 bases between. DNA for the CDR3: TGTGCCAGCAGCCCCCAGGGACAGAACACCGGGGAGCTGTTTTTT. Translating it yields CASSPQGQNTGELFF.

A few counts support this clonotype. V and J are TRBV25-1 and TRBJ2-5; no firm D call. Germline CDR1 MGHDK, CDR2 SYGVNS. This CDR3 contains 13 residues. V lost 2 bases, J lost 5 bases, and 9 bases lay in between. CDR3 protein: CASSEPGSETQYF. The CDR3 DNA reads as TGTGCCAGCAGTGAACCTGGTAGTGAGACCCAGTACTTC.

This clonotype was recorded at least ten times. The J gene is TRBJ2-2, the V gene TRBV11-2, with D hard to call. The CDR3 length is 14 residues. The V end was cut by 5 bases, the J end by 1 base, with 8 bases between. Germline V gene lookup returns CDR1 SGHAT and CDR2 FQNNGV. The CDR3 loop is CASSHAGNTGELFF. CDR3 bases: TGTGCCAGCAGCCACGCAGGGAACACCGGGGAGCTGTTTTTT.

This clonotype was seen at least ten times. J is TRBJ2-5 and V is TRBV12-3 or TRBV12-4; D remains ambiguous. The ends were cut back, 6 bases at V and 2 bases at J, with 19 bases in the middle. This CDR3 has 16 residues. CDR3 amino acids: CASSPRLGKDQETQYF. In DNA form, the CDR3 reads TGTGCCAGCAGCCCCCGACTCGGAAAGGATCAAGAGACCCAGTACTTC.

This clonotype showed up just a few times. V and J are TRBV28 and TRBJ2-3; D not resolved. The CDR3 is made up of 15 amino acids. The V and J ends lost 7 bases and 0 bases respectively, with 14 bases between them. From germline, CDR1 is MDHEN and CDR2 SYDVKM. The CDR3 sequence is CASKRDPGSTDTQYF. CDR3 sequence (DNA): TGTGCCAGCAAACGAGACCCGGGCAGCACAGATACGCAGTATTTT.

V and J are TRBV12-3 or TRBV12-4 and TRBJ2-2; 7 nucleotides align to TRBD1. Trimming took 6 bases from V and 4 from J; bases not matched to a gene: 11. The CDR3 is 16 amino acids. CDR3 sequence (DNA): TGTGCCAGCAGCCGGCAGTGGACAGGAGGCACCGGGGAGCTGTTTTTT. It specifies CASSRQWTGGTGELFF.

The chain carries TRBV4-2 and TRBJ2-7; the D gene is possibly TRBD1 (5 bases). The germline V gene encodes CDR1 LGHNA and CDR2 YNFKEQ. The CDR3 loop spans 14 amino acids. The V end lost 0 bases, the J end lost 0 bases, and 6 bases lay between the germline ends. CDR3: CASSQEQGSYEQYF. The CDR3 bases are TGTGCCAGCAGCCAAGAGCAGGGCTCCTACGAGCAGTACTTC.

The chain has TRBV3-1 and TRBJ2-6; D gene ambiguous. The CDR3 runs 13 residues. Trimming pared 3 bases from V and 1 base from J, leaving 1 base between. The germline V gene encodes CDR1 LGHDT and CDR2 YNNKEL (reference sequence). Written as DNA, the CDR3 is TGTGCCAGCAGCCATTCTGGGGCCAACGTCCTGACTTTC. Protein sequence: CASSHSGANVLTF.

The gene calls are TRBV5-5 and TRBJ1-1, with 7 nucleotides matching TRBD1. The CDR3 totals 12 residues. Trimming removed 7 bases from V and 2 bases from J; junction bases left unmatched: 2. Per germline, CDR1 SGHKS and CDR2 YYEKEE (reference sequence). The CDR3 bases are TGTGCCAGCGGGACAGAAAACACTGAAGCTTTCTTT. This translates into CASGTENTEAFF.

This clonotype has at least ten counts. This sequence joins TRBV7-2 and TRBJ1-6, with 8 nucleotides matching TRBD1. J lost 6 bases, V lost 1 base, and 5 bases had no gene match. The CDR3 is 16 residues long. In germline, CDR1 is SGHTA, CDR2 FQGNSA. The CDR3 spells CASSLVTGDPNSPLHF. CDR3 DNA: TGTGCCAGCAGCTTAGTGACAGGGGACCCTAATTCACCCCTCCACTTT.

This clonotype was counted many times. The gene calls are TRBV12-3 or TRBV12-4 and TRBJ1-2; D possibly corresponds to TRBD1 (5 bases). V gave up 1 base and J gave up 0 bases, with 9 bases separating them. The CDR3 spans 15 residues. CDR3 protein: CASSLDRIANYGYTF. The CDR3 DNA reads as TGTGCCAGCAGTTTAGACAGGATAGCTAACTATGGCTACACCTTC.

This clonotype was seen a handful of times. The CDR3: CATSRGKGEGEQFF. The CDR3 nucleotides are TGTGCCACCAGCAGAGGGAAAGGAGAAGGGGAGCAGTTCTTC. V usage is TRBV15 and J usage is TRBJ2-1; D unresolved. The CDR3 consists of 14 residues. V was pared by 1 base and J by 10 bases, with 14 bases between. In germline, CDR1 is LNHNV, CDR2 YYDKDF (reference sequence).

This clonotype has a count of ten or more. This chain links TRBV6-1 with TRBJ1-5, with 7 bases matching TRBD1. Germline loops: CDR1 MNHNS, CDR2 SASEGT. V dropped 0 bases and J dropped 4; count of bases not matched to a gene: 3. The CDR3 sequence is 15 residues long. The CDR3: CASSEAGQPNQPQHF. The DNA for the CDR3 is TGTGCCAGCAGTGAAGCGGGACAGCCGAATCAGCCCCAGCATTTT.

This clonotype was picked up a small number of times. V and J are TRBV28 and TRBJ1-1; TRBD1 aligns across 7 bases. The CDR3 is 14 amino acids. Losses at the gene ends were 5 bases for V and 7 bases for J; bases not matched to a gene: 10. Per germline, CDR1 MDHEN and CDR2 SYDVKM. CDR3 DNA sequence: TGTGCCAGCAGTCCGGGACAGCAAAAACTTGAAGCTTTCTTT. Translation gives CASSPGQQKLEAFF.

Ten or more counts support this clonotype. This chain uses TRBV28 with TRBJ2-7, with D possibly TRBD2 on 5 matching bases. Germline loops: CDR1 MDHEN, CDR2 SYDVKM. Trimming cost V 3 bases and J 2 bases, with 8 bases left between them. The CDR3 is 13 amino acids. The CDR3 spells CASSFPRAYEQYF. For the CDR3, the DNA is TGTGCCAGCAGTTTTCCGAGGGCCTACGAGCAGTACTTC. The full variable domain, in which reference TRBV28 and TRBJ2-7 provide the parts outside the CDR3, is DVKVTQSSRYLVKRTGEKVFLECVQDMDHENMFWYRQDPGLGLRLIYFSYDVKMKEKGDIPEGYSVSREKKERFSLILESASTNQTSMYLCASSFPRAYEQYFGPGTRLTVT.

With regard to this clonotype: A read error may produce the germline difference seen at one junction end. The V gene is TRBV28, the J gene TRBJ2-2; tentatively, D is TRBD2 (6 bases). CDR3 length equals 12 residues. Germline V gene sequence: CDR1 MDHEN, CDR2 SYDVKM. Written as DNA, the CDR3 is TGTGCCAGCAGCTCGGGAGCCGGGGAGCTGCTTTTT. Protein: CASSSGAGELLF. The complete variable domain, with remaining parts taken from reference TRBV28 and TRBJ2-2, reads DVKVTQSSRYLVKRTGEKVFLECVQDMDHENMFWYRQDPGLGLRLIYFSYDVKMKEKGDIPEGYSVSREKKERFSLILESASTNQTSMYLCASSSGAGELLFGEGSRLTVL.

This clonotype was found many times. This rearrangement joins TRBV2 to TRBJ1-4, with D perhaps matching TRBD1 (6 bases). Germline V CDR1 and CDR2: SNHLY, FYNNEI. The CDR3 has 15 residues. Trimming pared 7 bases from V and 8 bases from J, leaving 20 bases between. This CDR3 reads CASTPKTGGGEKLFF. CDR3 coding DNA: TGTGCCAGCACCCCTAAGACAGGCGGAGGGGAAAAACTGTTTTTT. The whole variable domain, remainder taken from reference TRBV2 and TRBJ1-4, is EPEVTQTPSHQVTQMGQEVILRCVPISNHLYFYWYRQILGQKVEFLVSFYNNEISEKSEIFDDQFSVERPDGSNFTLKIRSTKLEDSAMYFCASTPKTGGGEKLFFGSGTQLSVL.

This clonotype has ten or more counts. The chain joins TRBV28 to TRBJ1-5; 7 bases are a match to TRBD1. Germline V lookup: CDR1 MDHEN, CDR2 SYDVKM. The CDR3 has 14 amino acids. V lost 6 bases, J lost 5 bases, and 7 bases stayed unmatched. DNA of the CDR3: TGTGCCAGCAGCTTAGAGGGGGCCGATCAGCCCCAGCATTTT. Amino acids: CASSLEGADQPQHF.

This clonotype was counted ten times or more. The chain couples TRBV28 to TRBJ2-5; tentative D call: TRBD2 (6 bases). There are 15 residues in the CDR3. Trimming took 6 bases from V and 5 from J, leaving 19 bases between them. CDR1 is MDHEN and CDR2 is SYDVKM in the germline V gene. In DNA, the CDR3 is TGTGCCAGCAGCAGCACGGGAGACTCCCCGGAGACCCAGTACTTC. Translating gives CASSSTGDSPETQYF.

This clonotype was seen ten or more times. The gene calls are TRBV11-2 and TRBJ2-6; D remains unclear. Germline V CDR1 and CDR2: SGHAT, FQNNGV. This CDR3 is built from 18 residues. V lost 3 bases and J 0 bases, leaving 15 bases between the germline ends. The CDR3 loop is CASSLGGPPGSGANVLTF. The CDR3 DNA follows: TGTGCCAGCAGCTTGGGCGGACCTCCGGGCTCTGGGGCCAACGTCCTGACTTTC. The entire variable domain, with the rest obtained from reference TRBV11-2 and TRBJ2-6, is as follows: EAGVAQSPRYKIIEKRQSVAFWCNPISGHATLYWYQQILGQGPKLLIQFQNNGVVDDSQLPKDRFSAERLKGVDSTLKIQPAKLEDSAVYLCASSLGGPPGSGANVLTFGAGSRLTVL.

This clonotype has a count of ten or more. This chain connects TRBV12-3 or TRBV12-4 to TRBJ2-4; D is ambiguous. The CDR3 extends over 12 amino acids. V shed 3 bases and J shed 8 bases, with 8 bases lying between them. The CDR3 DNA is TGTGCCAGCAGTTTCCGTAGTGACATTCAGTACTTC. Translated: CASSFRSDIQYF.

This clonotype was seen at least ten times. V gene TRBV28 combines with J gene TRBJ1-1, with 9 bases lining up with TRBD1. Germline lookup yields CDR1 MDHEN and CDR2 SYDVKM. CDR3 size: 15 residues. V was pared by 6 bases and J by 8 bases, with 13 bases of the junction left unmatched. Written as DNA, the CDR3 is TGTGCCAGCAGACACCTCCGGGACAGGGTCGCAGAAGCTTTCTTT. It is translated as CASRHLRDRVAEAFF.

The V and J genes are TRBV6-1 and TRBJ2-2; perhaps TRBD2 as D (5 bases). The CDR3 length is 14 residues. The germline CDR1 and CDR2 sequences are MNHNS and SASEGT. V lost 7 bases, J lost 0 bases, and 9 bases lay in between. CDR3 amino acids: CASTELANTGELFF. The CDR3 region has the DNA TGTGCCAGCACCGAACTAGCGAACACCGGGGAGCTGTTTTTT.

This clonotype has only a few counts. The CDR3 spells CASSRLADTTGELFF. CDR3 in DNA: TGTGCCAGCAGCCGGCTAGCGGATACCACCGGGGAGCTGTTTTTT. The chain is built from TRBV7-9 and TRBJ2-2, with 7 bases lining up with TRBD2. The CDR3 has 15 amino acids. Germline V lookup: CDR1 SEHNR, CDR2 FQNEAQ (reference sequence). V lost 5 bases and J lost 4; bases outside the gene matches: 7.